This T cell receptor (beta chain) was retrieved from a study of blood T cells in healthy people across ages. Study information: About one barcoded beta molecule per two T cells was the capture yield of template switching.

It was with a sample-barcoded 5' primer and a J-beta primer mix that a second PCR of about 6 to 12 cycles was run. TCRdb re-called the 5' RACE reads with MiXCR, one entry per CDR3 protein. The sample comprises 1.5 million to 2 million distinct CDR3 sequences, roughly 30% of which are singletons, and 6.5% to 8.5% rests with the top ten. Trimming cost V 9 bases and J 5 bases, with 19 bases left between them. The CDR3 is 14 amino acids. CDR1 and CDR2 (germline): MNHEY, SVGAGI. Study-wide findings and caveats: Observed TCR beta diversity per million T cells went down as age went up. This fall followed a roughly linear course with age. Aged donors had fewer naive CD4+ cells and lower diversity than long-lived donors.

Peripheral blood samples of about 10 milliliters were drawn from each donor. As to this clonotype: No antigen is known for it.

Sequencing used blood. This sequence originates from a woman in her 30s in good health. The V call is TRBV6-5, the J call TRBJ1-1; perhaps TRBD1 as D (5 bases). CDR3 protein: CASGRPGFSTEAFF. The CDR3 DNA follows: TGTGCCAGTGGACGTCCAGGGTTTTCGACTGAAGCTTTCTTT.